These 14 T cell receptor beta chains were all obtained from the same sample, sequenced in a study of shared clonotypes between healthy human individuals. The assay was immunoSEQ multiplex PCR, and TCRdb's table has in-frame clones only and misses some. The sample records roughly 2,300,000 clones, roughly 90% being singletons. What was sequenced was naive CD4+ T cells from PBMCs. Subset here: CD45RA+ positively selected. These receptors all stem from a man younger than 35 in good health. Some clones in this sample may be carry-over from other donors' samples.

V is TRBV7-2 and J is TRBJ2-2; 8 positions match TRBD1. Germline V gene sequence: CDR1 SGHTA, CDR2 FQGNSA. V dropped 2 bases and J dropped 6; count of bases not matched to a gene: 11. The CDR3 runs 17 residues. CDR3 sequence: CASSLLFGQGAAGELFF. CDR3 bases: TGTGCCAGCAGCTTATTGTTCGGGCAGGGGGCGGCCGGGGAGCTGTTTTTT. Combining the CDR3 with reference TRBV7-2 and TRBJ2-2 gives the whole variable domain GAGVSQSPSNKVTEKGKDVELRCDPISGHTALYWYRQSLGQGLEFLIYFQGNSAPDKSGLPSDRFSAERTGGSVSTLTIQRTQQEDSAVYLCASSLLFGQGAAGELFFGEGSRLTVL.

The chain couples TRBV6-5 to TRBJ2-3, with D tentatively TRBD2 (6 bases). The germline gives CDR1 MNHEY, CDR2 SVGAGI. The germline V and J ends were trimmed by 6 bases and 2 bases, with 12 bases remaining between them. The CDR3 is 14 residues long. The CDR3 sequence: CASRYSGYTDTQYF. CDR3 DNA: TGTGCCAGCAGATATAGCGGCTACACAGATACGCAGTATTTT.

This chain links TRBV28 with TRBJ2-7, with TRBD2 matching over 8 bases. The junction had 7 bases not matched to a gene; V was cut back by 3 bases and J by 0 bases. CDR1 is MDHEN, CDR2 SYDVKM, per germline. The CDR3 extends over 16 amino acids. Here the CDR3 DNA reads TGTGCCAGCAGTTTCCCCCTAGCGGGTATCTCCTACGAGCAGTACTTC. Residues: CASSFPLAGISYEQYF.

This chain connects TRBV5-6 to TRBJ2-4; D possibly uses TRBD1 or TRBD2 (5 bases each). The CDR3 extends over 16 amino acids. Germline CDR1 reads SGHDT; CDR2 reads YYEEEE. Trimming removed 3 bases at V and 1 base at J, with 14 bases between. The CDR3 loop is CASSSGWGKAKNIQYF. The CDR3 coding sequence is TGTGCCAGCAGCTCCGGGTGGGGGAAGGCCAAAAACATTCAGTACTTC.

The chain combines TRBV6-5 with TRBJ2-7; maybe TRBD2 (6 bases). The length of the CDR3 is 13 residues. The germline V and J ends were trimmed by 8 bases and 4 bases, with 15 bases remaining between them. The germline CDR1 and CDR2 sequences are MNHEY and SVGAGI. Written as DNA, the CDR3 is TGTGCCAGCTTATCGGGGGAGCGGTACGAGCAGTACTTC. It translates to CASLSGERYEQYF.

The CDR3 region is CASSSVLGGGVNTEAFF. CDR3 DNA: TGTGCCAGCAGTTCCGTACTAGGGGGAGGGGTGAACACTGAAGCTTTCTTT. The gene calls are TRBV28 and TRBJ1-1; possible D gene TRBD1, 6 bases. Trimming left V 4 bases short and J 0 bases short, with 18 bases between. Germline V gives CDR1 MDHEN, CDR2 SYDVKM. This CDR3 region has 17 residues.

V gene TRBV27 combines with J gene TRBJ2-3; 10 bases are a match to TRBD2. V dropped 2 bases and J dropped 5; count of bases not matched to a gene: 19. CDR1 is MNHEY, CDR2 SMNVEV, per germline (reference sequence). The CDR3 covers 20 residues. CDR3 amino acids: CASSLVPGRGLAGERDTQYF. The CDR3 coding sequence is TGTGCCAGCAGTTTAGTCCCGGGCAGGGGTCTAGCGGGAGAACGAGATACGCAGTATTTT.

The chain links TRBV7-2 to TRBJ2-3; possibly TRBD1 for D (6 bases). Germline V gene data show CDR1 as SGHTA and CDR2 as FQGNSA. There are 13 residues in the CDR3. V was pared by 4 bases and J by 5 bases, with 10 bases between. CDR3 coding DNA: TGTGCCAGCAGCTCGGTGACAGGAGATACGCAGTATTTT. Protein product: CASSSVTGDTQYF.

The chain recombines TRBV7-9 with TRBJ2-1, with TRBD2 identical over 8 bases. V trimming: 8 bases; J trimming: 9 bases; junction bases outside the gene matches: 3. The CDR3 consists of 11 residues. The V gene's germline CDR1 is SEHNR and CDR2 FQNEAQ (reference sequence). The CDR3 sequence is CASSGGGEQFF. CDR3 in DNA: TGTGCCAGCTCCGGGGGGGGTGAGCAGTTCTTC.

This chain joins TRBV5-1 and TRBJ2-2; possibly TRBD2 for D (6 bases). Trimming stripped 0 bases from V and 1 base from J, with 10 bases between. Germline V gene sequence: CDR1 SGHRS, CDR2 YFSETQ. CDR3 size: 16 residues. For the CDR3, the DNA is TGCGCCAGCAGCTTGGTTGGAGGGATGAACACCGGGGAGCTGTTTTTT. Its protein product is CASSLVGGMNTGELFF.

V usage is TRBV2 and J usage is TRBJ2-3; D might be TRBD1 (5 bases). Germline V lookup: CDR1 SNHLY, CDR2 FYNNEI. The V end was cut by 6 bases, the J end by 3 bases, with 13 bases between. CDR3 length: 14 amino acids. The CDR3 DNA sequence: TGTGCCAGCAGGCCGGACATAAGGACAGATACGCAGTATTTT. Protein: CASRPDIRTDTQYF.

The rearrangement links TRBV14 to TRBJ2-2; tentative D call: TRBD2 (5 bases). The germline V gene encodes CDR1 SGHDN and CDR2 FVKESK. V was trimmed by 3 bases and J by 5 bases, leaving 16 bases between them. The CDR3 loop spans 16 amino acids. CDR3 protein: CASSHEVGWRTGELFF. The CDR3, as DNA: TGTGCCAGCAGCCACGAGGTGGGCTGGAGGACCGGGGAGCTGTTTTTT.

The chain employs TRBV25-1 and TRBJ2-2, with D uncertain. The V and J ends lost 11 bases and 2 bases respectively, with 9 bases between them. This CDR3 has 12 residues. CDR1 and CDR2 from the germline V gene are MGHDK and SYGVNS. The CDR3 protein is CALGGNTGELFF. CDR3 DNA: TGTGCCCTGGGCGGAAACACCGGGGAGCTGTTTTTT.

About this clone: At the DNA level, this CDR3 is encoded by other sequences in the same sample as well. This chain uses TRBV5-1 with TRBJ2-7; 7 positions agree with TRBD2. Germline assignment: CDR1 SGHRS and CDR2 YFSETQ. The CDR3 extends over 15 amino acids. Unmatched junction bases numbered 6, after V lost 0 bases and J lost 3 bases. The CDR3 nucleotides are TGCGCCAGCAGCTTGGGCGGGAGTGGGGGCTACGAGCAGTACTTC. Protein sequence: CASSLGGSGGYEQYF.